The sequence of this TCR beta chain was determined in a study of T cells in Graves' hyperthyroidism and ophthalmopathy. Overall study context: Peripheral blood was drawn at first diagnosis, prior to all treatment.

Graves' hyperthyroidism showing no ophthalmopathy progression within 18 months was considered stable. A patient was excluded if there was uncontrolled infection, other autoimmune disease, pregnancy or lactation. Overall study results and limits: Most clonotypes that expanded in the thyroid above 0.001 also showed up in blood.

With respect to this clonotype: The antigen remains unidentified.

Trimming removed 6 bases from V and 5 bases from J, with 15 bases in between. Germline-derived CDR1 and CDR2 are DFQATT and SNEGSKA (reference sequence). The CDR3 sequence is 13 residues long. The investigators amplified TCR beta CDR3 regions from RNA transcripts. During a first-round RT-PCR of the TCR CDR3, the HTBI primer set was used. MiXCR, applied by TCRdb to the multiplex PCR reads, yields one record per CDR3 protein. Among more than 550,000 distinct CDR3 sequences listed, roughly 17% were seen once. This chain joins TRBV20-1 and TRBJ2-3; D not resolved. The sequencing sample was made of blood. The sequence derives from a man in his fifties or sixties with Graves' hyperthyroidism. As DNA, the CDR3 is TGCAGTGCCAGGTTAAGATCCAGAGATACGCAGTATTTT. Its translation is CSARLRSRDTQYF.